Presented here are 17 T cell receptor beta chains from one specimen sequenced in a study of blood T cell repertoires in COVID-19. Repertoires were generated with immunoSEQ multiplex PCR, while TCRdb's copy carries only in-frame clones and drops some. The sample holds some 140,000 clones, roughly 84% seen once. Sequenced input: PBMCs or T cells enriched from blood (not recorded which). The receptors shown here come from a man aged 40-49 years with acute COVID-19.

The chain recombines TRBV19 with TRBJ1-2, with TRBD1 as a possible D gene (6 bases). The CDR3 is 17 amino acids. Between the trimmed V and J ends, which lost 7 bases and 1 base, there was a span of 22 bases. The germline gives CDR1 LNHDA, CDR2 SQIVND (reference sequence). The CDR3 DNA follows: TGTGCCAGTACCTTACTGACAGGAGGAGTTTTTAACTATGGCTACACCTTC. Translation gives CASTLLTGGVFNYGYTF. The full variable domain, completed using reference TRBV19 and TRBJ1-2, is DGGITQSPKYLFRKEGQNVTLSCEQNLNHDAMYWYRQDPGQGLRLIYYSQIVNDFQKGDIAEGYSVSREKKESFPLTVTSAQKNPTAFYLCASTLLTGGVFNYGYTFGSGTRLTVV.

CDR3 amino acids: CASSYRVGEQPQHF. For the CDR3, the DNA is TGTGCCAGCAGTTACAGGGTGGGAGAGCAGCCCCAGCATTTT. This rearrangement joins TRBV6-5 to TRBJ1-5; D gene unclear. Germline CDR1 and CDR2: MNHEY and SVGAGI. The CDR3 contains 14 residues. Trimming took off 2 bases at V and 7 bases at J, with 12 bases between the two ends.

The chain carries TRBV25-1 and TRBJ2-1, with D possibly TRBD1 on 6 matching bases. There are 13 residues in the CDR3. The germline V gene encodes CDR1 MGHDK and CDR2 SYGVNS. V lost 8 bases, J lost 4 bases, and 12 bases lay in between. The CDR3 region is CASGEDSYNEQFF. The CDR3 DNA sequence: TGTGCCAGCGGAGAGGACAGTTACAATGAGCAGTTCTTC.

The chain has TRBV19 and TRBJ2-1; tentatively, D is TRBD1 (5 bases). Germline V gives CDR1 LNHDA, CDR2 SQIVND (reference sequence). This CDR3 contains 15 residues. V was cut by 3 bases and J by 5 bases, with 14 bases left in between. The CDR3 loop is CASSIGQGLHNEQFF. Written as DNA, the CDR3 is TGTGCCAGTAGTATCGGTCAGGGCCTCCACAATGAGCAGTTCTTC.

The chain couples TRBV19 to TRBJ1-2; 7 nucleotides align to TRBD1. From germline, CDR1 is LNHDA and CDR2 SQIVND (reference sequence). With 8 bases clipped from V and 3 bases from J, the junction kept 6 bases outside the gene matches. The CDR3 covers 13 residues. This chain's CDR3 is CASSTGDYYGYTF. CDR3 coding DNA: TGTGCCAGTTCTACAGGGGATTACTATGGCTACACCTTC.

The chain links TRBV5-1 to TRBJ2-3, with 7 nucleotides matching TRBD2. From germline, CDR1 is SGHRS and CDR2 YFSETQ. V shed 2 bases, J shed 3 bases, and the junction held 9 bases outside the gene matches. The CDR3 is 16 amino acids. The CDR3 spells CASSLPPTSKTDTQYF. In DNA form, the CDR3 reads TGCGCCAGCAGCTTACCGCCGACTAGCAAGACAGATACGCAGTATTTT.

The chain carries TRBV29-1 and TRBJ2-7, with 10 bases identical to TRBD1. V trimming: 7 bases; J trimming: 3 bases; junction bases outside the gene matches: 3. CDR3 length: 12 residues. From germline, CDR1 is SQVTM and CDR2 ANQGSEA. The CDR3 region is CSAGQGGYEQYF. CDR3 nucleotides: TGCAGCGCCGGACAGGGGGGCTACGAGCAGTACTTC.

The chain links TRBV19 to TRBJ2-1; 10 positions match TRBD2. Germline CDR1 LNHDA, CDR2 SQIVND (reference sequence). Unmatched junction bases numbered 6, after V lost 4 bases and J lost 6 bases. This CDR3 contains 15 residues. CDR3 residues: CASSTPGLAINEQFF. The CDR3 DNA reads TGTGCCAGTAGTACCCCGGGACTAGCGATCAATGAGCAGTTCTTC.

The chain combines TRBV28 with TRBJ2-7; TRBD2 matches 10 bases. The V segment lost 6 bases and the J segment 4 bases; nucleotides outside the gene matches: 12. Germline V gene sequence: CDR1 MDHEN, CDR2 SYDVKM. This CDR3 spans 16 amino acids. The CDR3 spells CASSLDLAGVPYEQYF. CDR3 in DNA: TGTGCCAGCAGCCTCGACCTAGCGGGGGTTCCTTACGAGCAGTACTTC.

The V and J genes are TRBV30 and TRBJ2-5, with no clear D. Germline V gives CDR1 GTSNPN, CDR2 SVGIG (reference sequence). This CDR3 spans 13 amino acids. The V gene lost 2 bases and the J gene lost 2 bases, with 9 bases spanning the gap. DNA of the CDR3: TGTGCCTGGAGTTCAGACTTTCAAGAGACCCAGTACTTC. It is translated as CAWSSDFQETQYF.

V gene TRBV7-2 combines with J gene TRBJ2-2; a possible D gene is TRBD2 (6 bases). Trimming pared 5 bases from V and 4 bases from J, leaving 11 bases between. Germline V gives CDR1 SGHTA, CDR2 FQGNSA. The CDR3 runs 14 residues. For the CDR3, the DNA is TGTGCCAGCAGCACCGGGACTTTCACCGGGGAGCTGTTTTTT. It yields the protein CASSTGTFTGELFF. Together with reference TRBV7-2 and TRBJ2-2, the CDR3 gives the full variable domain: GAGVSQSPSNKVTEKGKDVELRCDPISGHTALYWYRQSLGQGLEFLIYFQGNSAPDKSGLPSDRFSAERTGGSVSTLTIQRTQQEDSAVYLCASSTGTFTGELFFGEGSRLTVL.

The V call is TRBV30, the J call TRBJ1-6; TRBD1 is a possible D gene (5 bases). Trimming pared 0 bases from V and 10 bases from J, leaving 13 bases between. The CDR3 is made up of 14 amino acids. Germline V gene lookup returns CDR1 GTSNPN and CDR2 SVGIG (reference sequence). As DNA, the CDR3 is TGTGCCTGGAGTGTGGGCAGGGTGAACTCACCCCTCCACTTT. Residues: CAWSVGRVNSPLHF.

This clone was seen a single time. This chain uses TRBV7-9 with TRBJ1-1; D remains ambiguous. CDR1 and CDR2 (germline): SEHNR, FQNEAQ (reference sequence). The CDR3 contains 16 residues. Between the trimmed V and J ends, which lost 3 bases and 0 bases, there was a span of 14 bases. The CDR3 DNA is TGTGCCAGCAGCTTTTCCCTCCGGCGGGTGAACACTGAAGCTTTCTTT. Encoded protein: CASSFSLRRVNTEAFF.

This clone turned up a few times. The CDR3 is CASSKGGLVTGELFF. The DNA of the CDR3 is TGTGCCAGCAGTAAAGGGGGCCTGGTCACCGGGGAGCTGTTTTTT. This chain links TRBV2 with TRBJ2-2; 7 positions match TRBD1. This CDR3 has 15 amino acids. CDR1 and CDR2 (germline): SNHLY, FYNNEI. V shed 5 bases, J shed 4 bases, and the junction held 7 bases outside the gene matches.

V gene TRBV11-2 combines with J gene TRBJ1-4, with 8 positions matching TRBD1. The CDR3 length is 15 residues. V shed 3 bases, J shed 1 base, and the junction held 1 base outside the gene matches. Germline V lookup: CDR1 SGHAT, CDR2 FQNNGV. CDR3: CASSFGQGTNEKLFF. The CDR3 region has the DNA TGTGCCAGCAGCTTTGGACAGGGAACTAATGAAAAACTGTTTTTT.

The CDR3 protein is CASSEGRRPYEQYF. In nucleotides, the CDR3 is TGTGCCAGCAGTGAGGGCAGAAGACCCTACGAGCAGTACTTC. The chain links TRBV6-1 to TRBJ2-7, with D unclear. Germline loops: CDR1 MNHNS, CDR2 SASEGT. The germline V and J ends were trimmed by 3 bases and 2 bases, with 11 bases remaining between them. CDR3 length: 14 amino acids.

V and J are TRBV27 and TRBJ1-1; maybe TRBD1 (5 bases). The V and J ends lost 5 bases and 4 bases respectively, with 14 bases between them. CDR3 length: 14 residues. CDR1 MNHEY and CDR2 SMNVEV come from the germline V gene (reference sequence). The CDR3 coding sequence is TGTGCCAGCAGTCCTTGGGAAGGGGCCACTGAAGCTTTCTTT. It codes for CASSPWEGATEAFF.